This passage covers 29 T cell receptor beta chains from one sample sequenced in a study of blood T cell repertoires in COVID-19. TCRdb's copy holds only in-frame clones and misses some; the assay was immunoSEQ multiplex PCR. Of approximately 200,000 clones detected, 87% appear once; the ten largest clones hold approximately 6.2%. The sample was peripheral blood. The receptors originated from a man aged 55-75 years who had recovered from COVID-19.

This CDR3 is CASRLPGLGGDTQYF. CDR3 DNA sequence: TGTGCCAGCCGACTCCCGGGACTAGGCGGAGATACGCAGTATTTT. J is TRBJ2-3 and V is TRBV19, with 8 bases matching TRBD2. CDR1 and CDR2 (germline): LNHDA, SQIVND (reference sequence). The CDR3 is 15 residues long. V lost 9 bases to trimming and J lost 5 bases; unmatched junction nucleotides: 13.

The rearrangement joins TRBV19 to TRBJ2-7, with TRBD1 matching 7 bases. V shed 4 bases, J shed 2 bases, and the junction held 5 bases outside the gene matches. The CDR3 extends over 14 amino acids. Looked up from germline, CDR1 is LNHDA and CDR2 is SQIVND (reference sequence). The CDR3 is CASSTETGPYEQYF. CDR3 nucleotide sequence: TGTGCCAGTAGTACAGAGACAGGGCCCTACGAGCAGTACTTC.

The V and J genes are TRBV4-2 and TRBJ2-3; TRBD2 matches 10 bases. The J segment lost 1 base and the V segment lost 0 bases, leaving 7 bases of the junction unmatched. The CDR3 is 18 amino acids. CDR1 LGHNA and CDR2 YNFKEQ come from the germline V gene. CDR3 sequence reads: CASSQDWASGSRTDTQYF. CDR3 DNA sequence: TGTGCCAGCAGCCAAGATTGGGCTAGCGGGAGTCGCACAGATACGCAGTATTTT.

In this sample, this clone turned up a few times. This chain uses TRBV27 with TRBJ2-7; 7 nucleotides align to TRBD1. The germline gives CDR1 MNHEY, CDR2 SMNVEV (reference sequence). V was pared by 11 bases and J by 5 bases, with 6 bases of the junction left unmatched. The CDR3 contains 11 residues. CDR3 residues: CAAGTADEQYF. In DNA form, the CDR3 reads TGTGCCGCCGGGACAGCCGACGAGCAGTACTTC.

The chain links TRBV29-1 to TRBJ2-2; D not resolved. V lost 4 bases to trimming and J lost 4 bases, with 4 bases between them. The CDR3 extends over 11 amino acids. The V gene's germline CDR1 is SQVTM and CDR2 ANQGSEA. CDR3 loop: CSVAGTGELFF. CDR3 nucleotides: TGCAGCGTTGCAGGCACCGGGGAGCTGTTTTTT.

The chain links TRBV4-3 to TRBJ2-1; 7 bases map to TRBD2. The CDR3 runs to 15 residues. V was clipped by 4 bases and J by 5 bases; unmatched bases: 8. Germline V gene lookup returns CDR1 LGHNA and CDR2 YSLEER. CDR3 DNA: TGCGCCAGCAGCCGTCAGGCGGGGGAAAACAATGAGCAGTTCTTC. This codes for CASSRQAGENNEQFF.

A single count supports this clone. The chain is built from TRBV5-1 and TRBJ2-3, with TRBD2 as a possible D gene (6 bases). This CDR3 region has 18 residues. V lost 3 bases and J lost 4, with 24 bases in between. The germline V gene has CDR1 SGHRS and CDR2 YFSETQ. The CDR3 coding sequence is TGCGCCAGCAGCTGGCTGGGAGGTGAGAAGGGAATCTCAGATACGCAGTATTTT. Residues: CASSWLGGEKGISDTQYF.

This clone was picked up a small number of times. This chain uses TRBV25-1 with TRBJ2-1; 7 bases align to TRBD2. CDR1 and CDR2 from the germline V gene are MGHDK and SYGVNS. This CDR3 contains 18 residues. V shed 2 bases, J shed 5 bases, and the junction held 15 bases outside the gene matches. CDR3 sequence (DNA): TGTGCCAGCAGTGAAGCCCCCGGACTAGGATTGTCCCACAATGAGCAGTTCTTC. Amino acid sequence: CASSEAPGLGLSHNEQFF.

The rearrangement links TRBV4-3 to TRBJ1-2; 8 positions match TRBD1. The CDR3 spans 15 residues. CDR1 is LGHNA and CDR2 is YSLEER in the germline V gene. The ends lost 1 base at V and 7 bases at J; junction bases unmatched: 8. The CDR3 coding sequence is TGCGCCAGCAGCCAAGCCCCAGGGGGCACGGGTGGCTACACCTTC. This sequence encodes CASSQAPGGTGGYTF.

The V gene is TRBV5-4, the J gene TRBJ2-2, with TRBD2 matching 14 bases. The germline CDR1 and CDR2 sequences are SGHNT and YYREEE (reference sequence). This CDR3 contains 17 residues. V trimming: 0 bases; J trimming: 7 bases; junction bases outside the gene matches: 5. The CDR3 region has the DNA TGTGCCAGCAGCTTGGGACTAGCGGGAGGGAAGAACGGGGAGCTGTTTTTT. The encoded protein is CASSLGLAGGKNGELFF. The full variable domain, rest sourced from reference TRBV5-4 and TRBJ2-2, is ETGVTQSPTHLIKTRGQQVTLRCSSQSGHNTVSWYQQALGQGPQFIFQYYREEENGRGNFPPRFSGLQFPNYSSELNVNALELDDSALYLCASSLGLAGGKNGELFFGEGSRLTVL.

V usage is TRBV7-2 and J usage is TRBJ1-2; the D gene is possibly TRBD1 (6 bases). Germline CDR1 is SGHTA and CDR2 is FQGNSA. CDR3 length: 15 residues. V was clipped by 5 bases and J by 4 bases, with 17 bases between them. CDR3 coding DNA: TGTGCCAGCAGCACCTTAACAGGGCTCGGCTATGGCTACACCTTC. It specifies CASSTLTGLGYGYTF.

The gene calls are TRBV19 and TRBJ1-5; D not resolved. The CDR3 is made up of 15 amino acids. Trimming stripped 3 bases from V and 4 bases from J, with 13 bases between. Germline CDR1 reads LNHDA; CDR2 reads SQIVND (reference sequence). The CDR3 sequence: CASSITAAFNQPQHF. The CDR3 nucleotides read TGTGCCAGTAGTATTACAGCAGCTTTTAATCAGCCCCAGCATTTT.

The chain uses TRBV7-7 and TRBJ2-2; a possible D gene is TRBD1 (6 bases). This CDR3 is 15 amino acids long. Trimming took off 2 bases at V and 8 bases at J, with 15 bases between the two ends. The germline CDR1 and CDR2 sequences are SSHAT and FNYEAQ (reference sequence). CDR3 sequence reads: CASSLRAGVPGELFF. The CDR3 DNA sequence: TGTGCCAGCAGCTTAAGGGCAGGGGTACCGGGGGAGCTGTTTTTT.

The rearrangement uses TRBV28 and TRBJ2-5; TRBD1 matches at 7 bases. The CDR3 has 14 residues. Germline V CDR1 and CDR2: MDHEN, SYDVKM. Unmatched junction bases numbered 6, after V lost 5 bases and J lost 3 bases. This chain's CDR3 is CASSKGQNKETQYF. For the CDR3, the DNA is TGTGCCAGCAGTAAGGGACAGAATAAAGAGACCCAGTACTTC.

The chain has TRBV15 and TRBJ1-1; D gene unclear. The germline V and J ends were trimmed by 0 bases and 4 bases, with 12 bases remaining between them. Germline V gene data show CDR1 as LNHNV and CDR2 as YYDKDF (reference sequence). CDR3 length equals 15 residues. The CDR3 protein is CATSRDLGDFTEAFF. CDR3 DNA: TGTGCCACCAGCAGAGATCTAGGCGACTTCACTGAAGCTTTCTTT.

The chain uses TRBV27 and TRBJ1-6; D might be TRBD1 (6 bases). The CDR3 totals 13 residues. With 6 bases removed from V and 8 bases from J, the gap between germline ends came to 11 bases. Germline V gives CDR1 MNHEY, CDR2 SMNVEV (reference sequence). CDR3 DNA: TGTGCCAGCAGCAACAGGGTTTATTCACCCCTCCACTTT. Its translation is CASSNRVYSPLHF.

The gene calls are TRBV30 and TRBJ2-1, with D possibly TRBD2 on 6 matching bases. Germline V lookup: CDR1 GTSNPN, CDR2 SVGIG (reference sequence). This CDR3 comprises 13 residues. V lost 5 bases and J lost 5, with 13 bases in between. The CDR3 DNA is TGTGCCTGGGCCTCGGGACTCCACAATGAGCAGTTCTTC. Translating gives CAWASGLHNEQFF.

The rearrangement joins TRBV5-1 to TRBJ2-3; D is ambiguous. Germline V gene data show CDR1 as SGHRS and CDR2 as YFSETQ. Trimming took off 4 bases at V and 3 bases at J, with 6 bases between the two ends. The CDR3 length is 12 residues. The CDR3 loop is CASSLYTDTQYF. CDR3 DNA: TGCGCCAGCAGCCTATATACAGATACGCAGTATTTT.

The CDR3 coding sequence is TGTGCCAGCAGCGTAGGGGGGACTTATACGCAGTATTTT. Its translation: CASSVGGTYTQYF. The chain joins TRBV9 to TRBJ2-3; D perhaps matches TRBD2 (6 bases). The CDR3 covers 13 residues. Germline V gives CDR1 SGDLS, CDR2 YYNGEE. The V and J ends lost 0 bases and 7 bases respectively, with 9 bases between them.

The gene calls are TRBV5-1 and TRBJ1-2; 8 positions agree with TRBD1. V was clipped by 2 bases and J by 8 bases; unmatched bases: 11. Germline V CDR1 and CDR2: SGHRS, YFSETQ. This CDR3 is 15 amino acids long. This CDR3 reads CASSLIEQGESGYTF. DNA of the CDR3: TGCGCCAGCAGCTTAATAGAACAGGGGGAAAGCGGCTACACCTTC.

This rearrangement joins TRBV3-1 (or the pseudogene TRBV3-2) to TRBJ1-2, with TRBD1 identical over 7 bases. With V trimmed by 0 bases and J by 2 bases, 0 bases remained unmatched. This CDR3 has 14 residues. Germline V gene data show CDR1 as LGHDT and CDR2 as YNNKEL (reference sequence). This chain's CDR3 is CASSQETGNYGYTF. The CDR3 DNA follows: TGTGCCAGCAGCCAAGAGACAGGGAACTATGGCTACACCTTC.

The gene calls are TRBV19 and TRBJ1-5, with D perhaps TRBD1 (6 bases). Germline assignment: CDR1 LNHDA and CDR2 SQIVND (reference sequence). Trimming shortened V by 4 bases and J by 7 bases, and 14 bases separated the two germline ends. The CDR3 is 14 residues long. The CDR3 is CASSTLTGTQPQHF. CDR3 nucleotides: TGTGCCAGTAGTACGCTGACAGGTACCCAGCCCCAGCATTTT.

The V and J genes are TRBV7-2 and TRBJ1-1; possible D gene TRBD1, 6 bases. Germline V gene data show CDR1 as SGHTA and CDR2 as FQGNSA. CDR3 length: 15 residues. V was trimmed by 4 bases and J by 2 bases, leaving 14 bases between them. CDR3 nucleotides: TGTGCCAGCAGCTACAGCCCGGGACAAAACACTGAAGCTTTCTTT. This sequence encodes CASSYSPGQNTEAFF.

The CDR3 region is CASSPRGNEQYF. Here the CDR3 DNA reads TGTGCCAGCAGCCCAAGGGGGAACGAGCAGTACTTC. The chain uses TRBV3-1 (or the pseudogene TRBV3-2) and TRBJ2-7, with a weak D call TRBD1 (6 bases). The V gene's germline CDR1 is LGHDT and CDR2 YNNKEL (reference sequence). V was pared by 4 bases and J by 5 bases, with 9 bases between. This CDR3 spans 12 amino acids.

This clone was picked up one time. The V call is TRBV27, the J call TRBJ1-2; D remains ambiguous. The germline V and J ends were trimmed by 5 bases and 0 bases, with 4 bases remaining between them. The germline V gene has CDR1 MNHEY and CDR2 SMNVEV (reference sequence). The CDR3 runs to 12 residues. The CDR3 DNA reads TGTGCCAGCAGTACGGCTAACTATGGCTACACCTTC. Translated: CASSTANYGYTF.

This chain joins TRBV6-1 and TRBJ2-7; 9 nucleotides agree with TRBD1. This CDR3 has 15 amino acids. With V trimmed by 6 bases and J by 4 bases, 10 bases remained unmatched. Germline V gene lookup returns CDR1 MNHNS and CDR2 SASEGT. The CDR3 loop is CASRAGTGQGYEQYF. The CDR3 DNA sequence: TGTGCCAGCAGGGCCGGGACAGGGCAGGGGTACGAGCAGTACTTC.

The gene calls are TRBV9 and TRBJ2-1, with 7 bases lining up with TRBD2. CDR3 length: 14 residues. CDR1 and CDR2 from the germline V gene are SGDLS and YYNGEE. The J segment lost 9 bases and the V segment lost 0 bases, leaving 6 bases of the junction unmatched. CDR3 residues: CASSVGAGVGEQFF. In DNA, the CDR3 is TGTGCCAGCAGCGTAGGTGCGGGAGTAGGTGAGCAGTTCTTC.

The chain is built from TRBV25-1 and TRBJ2-1, with a tentative D call TRBD1 (7 bases). Per germline, CDR1 MGHDK and CDR2 SYGVNS. Trimming cost V 5 bases and J 7 bases, with 18 bases left between them. The CDR3 contains 15 residues. For the CDR3, the DNA is TGTGCCAGCAGTTCAGGGGGACTTAGGGTTAATGAGCAGTTCTTC. This gives the protein CASSSGGLRVNEQFF.

The chain uses TRBV7-8 and TRBJ2-1, with a possible D match to TRBD1 (7 bases). V lost 5 bases and J lost 4, with 15 bases in between. The germline V gene has CDR1 SGHVS and CDR2 FQNEAQ. The CDR3 runs to 15 residues. The chain's CDR3 is CASSPLRGEYNEQFF. The CDR3 DNA sequence: TGTGCCAGCAGCCCGCTCAGGGGGGAGTACAATGAGCAGTTCTTC.